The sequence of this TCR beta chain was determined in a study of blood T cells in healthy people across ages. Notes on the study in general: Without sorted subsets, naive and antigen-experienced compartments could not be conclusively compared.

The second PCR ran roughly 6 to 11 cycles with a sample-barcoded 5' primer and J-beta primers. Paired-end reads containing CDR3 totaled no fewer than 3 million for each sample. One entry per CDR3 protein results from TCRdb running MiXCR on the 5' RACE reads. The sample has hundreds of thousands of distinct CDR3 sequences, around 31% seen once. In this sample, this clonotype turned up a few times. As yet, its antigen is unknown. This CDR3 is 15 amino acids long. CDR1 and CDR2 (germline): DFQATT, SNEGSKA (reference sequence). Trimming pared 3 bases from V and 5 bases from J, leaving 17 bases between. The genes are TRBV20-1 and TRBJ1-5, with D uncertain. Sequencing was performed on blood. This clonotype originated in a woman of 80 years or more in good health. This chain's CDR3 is CSAREWGRLDQPQHF. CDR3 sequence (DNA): TGCAGTGCTAGGGAGTGGGGAAGGTTGGATCAGCCCCAGCATTTT.